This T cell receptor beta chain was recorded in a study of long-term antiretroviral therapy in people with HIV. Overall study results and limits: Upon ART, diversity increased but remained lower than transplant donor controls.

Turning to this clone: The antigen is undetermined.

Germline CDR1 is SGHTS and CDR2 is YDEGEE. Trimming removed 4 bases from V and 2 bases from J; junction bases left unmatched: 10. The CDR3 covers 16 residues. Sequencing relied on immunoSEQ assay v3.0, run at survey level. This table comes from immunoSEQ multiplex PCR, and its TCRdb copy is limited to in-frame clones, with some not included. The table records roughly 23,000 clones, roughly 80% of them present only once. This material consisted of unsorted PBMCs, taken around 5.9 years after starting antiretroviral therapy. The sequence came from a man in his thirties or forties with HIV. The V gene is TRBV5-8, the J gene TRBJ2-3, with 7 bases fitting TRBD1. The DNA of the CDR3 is TGTGCCAGCAGCCCCATTGGGACAGCTGTCACAGATACGCAGTATTTT. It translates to CASSPIGTAVTDTQYF.